Sequencing of this T cell receptor (beta chain) was carried out in a study of long-term antiretroviral therapy in people with HIV. Assay version v3.0 of immunoSEQ was used, and it was run at survey level. Libraries were prepared by immunoSEQ multiplex PCR; TCRdb keeps only in-frame clonotypes and omits some of them. The sample includes about 16,000 clones, 88% of them seen just once. The germline CDR1 and CDR2 sequences are MGHRA and YSYEKL. This CDR3 has 13 residues. V was cut by 1 base and J by 4 bases, with 7 bases left in between. Notes on the study in general: HIV repertoires had narrower CDR3 length ranges than controls. Adherence to ART, viral resistance and therapy changes lacked any data.

Details on this clone: What it recognizes is unknown.

The sequenced sample was unsorted PBMCs, obtained more than 2.2 years before starting antiretroviral therapy. This sequence was found in a woman younger than 45 with HIV. The V and J genes are TRBV4-1 and TRBJ2-5; D unresolved. The CDR3, as DNA: TGCGCCAGCAGCCAAGTCAATGGAGAGACCCAGTACTTC. Amino acids: CASSQVNGETQYF.